What follows are 25 T cell receptor beta chains derived from one specimen sequenced in a study of vaccination and CD4 T cells after COVID-19. The Oncomine TCR Beta short-read assay sequenced DNA from cultured CD4+ T cells. MiXCR, run by TCRdb on the PCR reads, gives a single entry per CDR3 protein. The data hold 4,500 to 7,000 distinct CDR3 sequences, with roughly 35% observed a single time. Noted treatment: approximately 11-day PBMC culture with coronavirus spike peptide pools or control peptides (ViraFEST assay). Researchers collected the unexposed donor's CD4+ T cells before the COVID-19 pandemic (2011-2018). These TCRs' antigens remain unknown. Sequencing used CD4+ T cells from blood, cultured in vitro. The origin of the receptors is a human donor in good health.

The chain is built from TRBV6-1 and TRBJ2-5; the D gene is possibly TRBD2 (7 bases). The CDR3 has 13 residues. Trimming took off 10 bases at V and 4 bases at J, with 16 bases between the two ends. CDR1 is MNHNS and CDR2 is SASEGT in the germline V gene. The CDR3 DNA reads as TGTGCCATACAAAGGGGGGGAGTAGAGACCCAGTACTTC. It specifies CAIQRGGVETQYF.

This chain uses TRBV20-1 with TRBJ1-4, with 9 bases matching TRBD1. Germline lookup yields CDR1 DFQATT and CDR2 SNEGSKA (reference sequence). V shed 3 bases and J 13 bases; nucleotides not matched to a gene: 12. The CDR3 extends over 14 amino acids. For the CDR3, the DNA is TGCAGTGCTAGTGCTTCGGACAGGGGCGATGTACTGTTTTTT. This sequence encodes CSASASDRGDVLFF.

The J gene is TRBJ2-2, the V gene TRBV11-1; D is unclear. CDR1 and CDR2 from the germline V gene are SGHAT and FQDESV (reference sequence). Trimming removed 1 base from V and 3 bases from J, with 6 bases in between. The CDR3 is 14 residues long. The CDR3 sequence is CASSLGRYTGELFF. The CDR3 nucleotides are TGTGCCAGCAGCTTAGGACGATACACCGGGGAGCTGTTTTTT.

This clonotype was counted a few times. This chain uses TRBV6-1 with TRBJ1-2; no definite D call. The ends were cut back, 7 bases at V and 8 bases at J, with 11 bases in the middle. Germline CDR1 is MNHNS and CDR2 is SASEGT. The CDR3 covers 11 residues. CDR3 sequence (DNA): TGTGCCAGCACTCAAGGGAGGGGCTACACCTTC. This translates into CASTQGRGYTF.

This clonotype was seen a handful of times. The rearrangement joins TRBV7-8 to TRBJ1-6; a possible D gene is TRBD1 (5 bases). V was pared by 4 bases and J by 11 bases, with 18 bases between. Germline V gives CDR1 SGHVS, CDR2 FQNEAQ. CDR3 size: 15 residues. The CDR3 coding sequence is TGTGCCAGCAGCTACGGGACCGCCCAATTCACACCCCTCCACTTT. Protein: CASSYGTAQFTPLHF.

This clonotype has more than one count but fewer than ten. This chain connects TRBV20-1 to TRBJ1-2, with 7 bases matching TRBD1. Per the germline V gene, CDR1 is DFQATT and CDR2 is SNEGSKA (reference sequence). CDR3 length equals 12 residues. CDR3 amino acids: CGAGTANYGYTF. Here the CDR3 DNA reads TGCGGAGCCGGGACAGCAAACTATGGCTACACCTTC.

The chain recombines TRBV19 with TRBJ1-1; D not resolved. From germline, CDR1 is LNHDA and CDR2 SQIVND (reference sequence). The CDR3 contains 15 residues. V dropped 0 bases and J dropped 0 bases, with 8 bases sitting between them. In nucleotides, the CDR3 is TGTGCCAGTAGTATAGATGGTTCTATGAACACTGAAGCTTTCTTT. Translated: CASSIDGSMNTEAFF.

The chain combines TRBV11-2 with TRBJ1-1, with D uncertain. The germline V and J ends were trimmed by 5 bases and 4 bases, with 11 bases remaining between them. There are 13 residues in the CDR3. Germline loops: CDR1 SGHAT, CDR2 FQNNGV. CDR3 sequence: CASSAERFTEAFF. For the CDR3, the DNA is TGTGCCAGCAGCGCCGAGAGGTTCACTGAAGCTTTCTTT.

V usage is TRBV25-1 and J usage is TRBJ2-3; D not certain. CDR3 length: 15 residues. Germline loops: CDR1 MGHDK, CDR2 SYGVNS. Trimming shortened V by 3 bases and J by 1 base, and 11 bases separated the two germline ends. The CDR3 reads CASSDQAVGTDTQYF. As DNA, the CDR3 is TGTGCCAGCAGTGACCAGGCCGTAGGCACAGATACGCAGTATTTT.

In this sample, this clonotype turned up a few times. The chain combines TRBV27 with TRBJ1-1, with TRBD1 as a possible D gene (5 bases). CDR3 length: 13 amino acids. The germline V and J ends were trimmed by 5 bases and 5 bases, with 12 bases remaining between them. Germline CDR1 MNHEY, CDR2 SMNVEV (reference sequence). DNA of the CDR3: TGTGCCAGCAGTCCGGGGAGGGGTACTGAAGCTTTCTTT. It encodes CASSPGRGTEAFF.

This clonotype was detected a few times. The chain employs TRBV7-2 and TRBJ2-2; D is perhaps TRBD1 (6 bases). V was shortened by 7 bases and J by 5 bases, with 14 bases between the two germline ends. Germline V lookup: CDR1 SGHTA, CDR2 FQGNSA. This CDR3 has 14 amino acids. In DNA, the CDR3 is TGTGCCAGCACCACAGGGTCCCGGACCGGGGAGCTGTTTTTT. Translating it yields CASTTGSRTGELFF.

This clonotype has a handful of counts. The chain recombines TRBV7-8 with TRBJ2-3; D is unclear. The V end lost 4 bases, the J end lost 2 bases, and 4 bases lay between the germline ends. Germline loops: CDR1 SGHVS, CDR2 FQNEAQ. This CDR3 has 12 residues. For the CDR3, the DNA is TGTGCCAGCAGCTCCTACACAGATACGCAGTATTTT. Translated, it gives CASSSYTDTQYF.

The rearrangement links TRBV6-1 to TRBJ1-2, with 7 bases identical to TRBD1. V gave up 6 bases and J gave up 4 bases; unmatched junction bases: 8. The V gene's germline CDR1 is MNHNS and CDR2 SASEGT. The CDR3 spans 14 residues. CDR3 amino acids: CASRQQGRLYGYTF. DNA of the CDR3: TGTGCCAGCAGGCAACAGGGGCGACTCTATGGCTACACCTTC.

V is TRBV6-5 and J is TRBJ2-3, with TRBD2 as a possible D gene (6 bases). CDR1 MNHEY and CDR2 SVGAGI come from the germline V gene. V was clipped by 0 bases and J by 0 bases, with 13 bases between them. CDR3 size: 17 residues. The CDR3 sequence: CASSYSGTATSTDTQYF. DNA of the CDR3: TGTGCCAGCAGTTACTCGGGGACTGCAACTAGCACAGATACGCAGTATTTT.

The V call is TRBV7-9, the J call TRBJ2-7, with 7 bases lining up with TRBD1. V was pared by 1 base and J by 5 bases, with 5 bases of the junction left unmatched. The V gene's germline CDR1 is SEHNR and CDR2 FQNEAQ (reference sequence). This CDR3 region has 14 residues. This CDR3 reads CASSLEGQLHEQYF. The CDR3 DNA follows: TGTGCCAGCAGCTTAGAGGGACAGCTCCACGAGCAGTACTTC.

The CDR3 bases are TGTGCCAGCACTCCATTCGGACCGAACACCGGGGAGCTGTTTTTT. Translating it yields CASTPFGPNTGELFF. The rearrangement joins TRBV6-1 to TRBJ2-2; the D is unclear. V was cut by 7 bases and J by 0 bases, with 12 bases left in between. CDR1 and CDR2 (germline): MNHNS, SASEGT. This CDR3 comprises 15 residues.

This clonotype has just a few counts. The chain links TRBV6-5 to TRBJ2-5; 11 bases align to TRBD2. The germline gives CDR1 MNHEY, CDR2 SVGAGI. V lost 0 bases, J lost 7 bases, and 7 bases stayed unmatched. The CDR3 is 16 residues long. The CDR3 region is CASSYSVDGTSGTQYF. DNA for the CDR3: TGTGCCAGCAGTTACTCGGTCGATGGGACTAGCGGGACCCAGTACTTC.

This clonotype was counted only a few times. The J gene is TRBJ1-6, the V gene TRBV6-2 or TRBV6-3; D is undetermined. CDR1 and CDR2 (germline): MNHEY, SVGEGT. This CDR3 comprises 14 residues. The ends were cut back, 2 bases at V and 5 bases at J, with 7 bases in the middle. CDR3 DNA: TGTGCCAGCAGTTACGAGTATGATAATTCACCCCTCCACTTT. Translation: CASSYEYDNSPLHF.

This chain joins TRBV6-5 and TRBJ2-2; D unclear. In germline, CDR1 is MNHEY, CDR2 SVGAGI. V lost 2 bases and J 1 base, leaving 5 bases between the germline ends. This CDR3 contains 14 residues. The CDR3: CASSYLRNTGELFF. The DNA of the CDR3 is TGTGCCAGCAGTTACCTCAGGAACACCGGGGAGCTGTTTTTT.

CDR3 coding DNA: TGTGCCAGTGTACAGGGGCCGGGGTATGGCTACACCTTC. This codes for CASVQGPGYGYTF. The chain recombines TRBV19 with TRBJ1-2, with 7 bases matching TRBD1. Germline CDR1 LNHDA, CDR2 SQIVND (reference sequence). The trim removed 8 bases at V and 5 bases at J, leaving 8 bases unmatched. The CDR3 is made up of 13 amino acids.

CDR3 sequence (DNA): TGTGCCAGCAGCTTAGGAGAGGGCACCTATGGCTACACCTTC. This encodes CASSLGEGTYGYTF. V is TRBV7-9 and J is TRBJ1-2; D is unclear. This CDR3 is 14 amino acids long. The germline gives CDR1 SEHNR, CDR2 FQNEAQ (reference sequence). V was clipped by 1 base and J by 4 bases, with 10 bases between them.

This chain links TRBV18 with TRBJ1-2; D unresolved. Germline-derived CDR1 and CDR2 are KGHSH and LQKENI. Trimming pared 3 bases from V and 5 bases from J, leaving 13 bases between. This CDR3 is 14 amino acids long. The CDR3 DNA sequence: TGTGCCAGCTCACCGGGCCAGGAAAGTTATGGCTACACCTTC. It codes for CASSPGQESYGYTF.

This clonotype was seen a few times. The chain joins TRBV2 to TRBJ2-5; 8 positions match TRBD2. From germline, CDR1 is SNHLY and CDR2 FYNNEI. The junction had 3 bases not matched to a gene; V was cut back by 7 bases and J by 2 bases. The CDR3 consists of 13 residues. In nucleotides, the CDR3 is TGTGCCAGCAAAGCGGGGGTACAAGAGACCCAGTACTTC. It is translated as CASKAGVQETQYF.

The chain carries TRBV6-1 and TRBJ1-5; a weak D match, TRBD1 (5 bases). The V end was cut by 6 bases, the J end by 5 bases, with 11 bases between. This CDR3 spans 13 amino acids. Germline CDR1 reads MNHNS; CDR2 reads SASEGT. The CDR3 loop is CASSRGEDQPQHF. CDR3 nucleotide sequence: TGTGCCAGCAGCCGAGGGGAGGATCAGCCCCAGCATTTT.

This clonotype came up a few times. The V call is TRBV6-2 or TRBV6-3, the J call TRBJ1-1; D ambiguous. Germline assignment: CDR1 MNHEY and CDR2 SVGEGT. The CDR3 consists of 13 residues. V gave up 2 bases and J gave up 5 bases, with 9 bases separating them. The CDR3 spells CASSYGVWTEAFF. In nucleotides, the CDR3 is TGTGCCAGCAGTTACGGGGTTTGGACTGAAGCTTTCTTT.